This T cell receptor (beta chain) was sequenced during a study of T cell changes during pregnancy in multiple sclerosis. The data were produced by immunoSEQ multiplex PCR, yet TCRdb's version contains in-frame clones alone and is incomplete. The sample has 89,000 or so clones, about 90% seen once. This CDR3 comprises 13 residues. V trimming: 4 bases; J trimming: 7 bases; junction bases outside the gene matches: 6. Looked up from germline, CDR1 is SGHRS and CDR2 is YFSETQ. Sequences were derived from PBMCs, sampled in the first trimester of pregnancy. The sequence derives from a female donor in good health, serving as a control in a pregnancy study. Some clones in this sample may be carry-over from other donors' samples. The chain recombines TRBV5-1 with TRBJ1-2; TRBD1 matches at 8 bases. The CDR3 spells CASSPQGAPGYTF. In DNA, the CDR3 is TGCGCCAGCAGCCCTCAGGGGGCGCCTGGCTACACCTTC.